The text below deals with one T cell receptor (beta chain). The antigen is undetermined. Trimming left V 6 bases short and J 1 base short, with 12 bases between. Germline V gene lookup returns CDR1 SNHLY and CDR2 FYNNEI. This CDR3 has 14 amino acids. The investigators amplified TCR beta CDR3 regions from RNA transcripts. Initially, a first-round RT-PCR of the TCR CDR3 employed the HTBI primer set. TCRdb re-called the multiplex PCR reads with MiXCR, one entry per CDR3 protein. This table has 700,000 to 950,000 distinct CDR3 sequences, around 40% appearing once. Reasons for excluding patients were uncontrolled infection, other autoimmune disease, pregnancy or lactation. The data originate from a study of T cells in Graves' hyperthyroidism and ophthalmopathy. General study points: Among thyroid clonotypes expanded above 0.001, most also appeared in blood.

The rearrangement links TRBV2 to TRBJ1-1; D perhaps matches TRBD1 (5 bases). This receptor was obtained from a middle-aged woman with Graves' hyperthyroidism. Sequenced: blood. Here the CDR3 DNA reads TGTGCCAGCAGCCCCAGGGCCACGAACACTGAAGCTTTCTTT. Its protein product is CASSPRATNTEAFF.